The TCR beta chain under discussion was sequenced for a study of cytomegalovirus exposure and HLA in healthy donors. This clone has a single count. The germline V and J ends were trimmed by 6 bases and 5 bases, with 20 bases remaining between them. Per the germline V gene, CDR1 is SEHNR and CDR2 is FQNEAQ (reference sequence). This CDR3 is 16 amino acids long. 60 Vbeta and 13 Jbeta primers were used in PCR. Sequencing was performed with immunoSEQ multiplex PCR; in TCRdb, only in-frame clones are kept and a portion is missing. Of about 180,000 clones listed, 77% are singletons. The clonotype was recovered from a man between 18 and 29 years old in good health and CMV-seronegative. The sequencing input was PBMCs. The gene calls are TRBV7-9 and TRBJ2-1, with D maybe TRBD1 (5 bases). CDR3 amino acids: CASREKGQGSNNEQFF. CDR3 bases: TGTGCCAGCAGGGAAAAGGGCCAGGGCTCTAACAATGAGCAGTTCTTC.